The rows below give T cell receptor beta chains drawn from one sample of a study of blood T cell repertoires in COVID-19. Using immunoSEQ multiplex PCR, the repertoire was profiled, and TCRdb retains in-frame clones only, with some absent. The table lists about 180,000 clones, more than 75% of them singletons. Source material: peripheral blood. The receptors here all came from a person aged 70 to 79 with COVID-19, enrolled during active disease. Both conserved end residues are part of each CDR3. D genes are given only for firm matches. Size values are once, few and many counts, or a class for expanded clones, and some rows have none.

>TRBV4-3|TRBJ2-7|TRBD2|.
CASSQNLLAGGNHEQYF
TGCGCCAGCAGCCAAAACTTACTAGCGGGAGGGAACCACGAGCAGTACTTC
>TRBV19|TRBJ2-2|TRBD1|.
CASSMAGQGSPGELFF
TGTGCCAGTAGTATGGCGGGACAGGGCTCGCCCGGGGAGCTGTTTTTT
>TRBV5-4|TRBJ2-7|.|many
CASSLRMGASSYEQYF
TGTGCCAGCAGCTTGAGGATGGGGGCGAGCTCCTACGAGCAGTACTTC
>TRBV5-6|TRBJ2-1|.|.
CASSRTVNEQFF
TGTGCCAGCAGCCGGACTGTCAATGAGCAGTTCTTC
>TRBV7-3|TRBJ2-5|.|.
CASSPRVGGSKYF
TGTGCCAGCAGCCCTCGGGTCGGGGGATCTAAATACTTC
>TRBV20-1|TRBJ2-1|.|once
CSASGPRDEQFF
TGCAGTGCTAGTGGCCCACGGGATGAGCAGTTCTTC
>TRBV29-1|TRBJ2-2|TRBD2|.
CSVESPGLAGKNTGELFF
TGCAGCGTTGAATCTCCGGGACTAGCGGGAAAGAACACCGGGGAGCTGTTTTTT
>TRBV4-3|TRBJ2-5|TRBD2|once
CASSQMGLLQETQYF
TGCGCCAGCAGCCAAATGGGACTACTCCAAGAGACCCAGTACTTC
>TRBV12-3/TRBV12-4|TRBJ2-2|.|.
CASSLIAGELFF
TGTGCCAGCAGTCTAATTGCCGGGGAGCTGTTTTTT
>TRBV5-1|TRBJ1-4|TRBD1|.
CASSLAGTGGNEKLFF
TGCGCCAGCAGCTTGGCCGGGACAGGGGGTAATGAAAAACTGTTTTTT
>TRBV6-6|TRBJ2-7|TRBD1|.
CASRSGTGGFYEQYF
TGTGCCAGCAGAAGCGGGACAGGGGGCTTCTACGAGCAGTACTTC
>TRBV27|TRBJ2-7|.|.
CASSFGGGYEQYF
TGTGCCAGCAGTTTTGGCGGCGGCTACGAGCAGTACTTC
>TRBV7-2|TRBJ2-7|TRBD2|.
CASSLVSRLAGQYEQYF
TGTGCCAGCAGCTTAGTTTCGAGACTAGCGGGACAGTACGAGCAGTACTTC
>TRBV28|TRBJ2-4|TRBD1|.
CASSPLTTGIRIQYF
TGTGCCAGCAGTCCCTTAACGACAGGGATCCGTATTCAGTACTTC
>TRBV28|TRBJ1-2|.|.
CASSSGWRSNYGYTF
TGTGCCAGCAGTTCTGGTTGGAGGTCCAACTATGGCTACACCTTC
>TRBV10-3|TRBJ2-2|.|.
CAISEGGSGELFF
TGTGCCATCAGTGAGGGGGGCAGCGGGGAGCTGTTTTTT
>TRBV5-1|TRBJ2-7|.|.
CASSSRQGGYEQYF
TGCGCCAGCAGCTCAAGACAGGGAGGCTACGAGCAGTACTTC
>TRBV28|TRBJ2-3|TRBD1|.
CASSDRDRGADTQYF
TGTGCCAGCAGTGACCGGGACAGGGGTGCAGATACGCAGTATTTT
>TRBV7-2|TRBJ1-1|.|.
CASSLFITGNTEAFF
TGTGCCAGCAGCTTATTTATTACGGGGAACACTGAAGCTTTCTTT
>TRBV5-1|TRBJ2-1|.|.
CASSLGGSGSSYNEQFF
TGCGCCAGCAGCTTGGGAGGAAGCGGTAGCTCCTACAATGAGCAGTTCTTC
>TRBV29-1|TRBJ1-4|TRBD1|few
CSVDLTGLNEKLFF
TGCAGCGTTGATCTGACAGGGCTAAATGAAAAACTGTTTTTT
>TRBV7-2|TRBJ2-5|.|.
CASSLLSETQYF
TGTGCCAGCAGCTTACTATCAGAGACCCAGTACTTC
>TRBV2|TRBJ1-6|.|.
CASKGGASYNSPLHF
TGTGCCAGCAAGGGGGGGGCCTCCTATAATTCACCCCTCCACTTT
>TRBV4-3|TRBJ1-2|.|.
CASSQVVWGNYGYTF
TGCGCCAGCAGCCAAGTGGTTTGGGGCAACTATGGCTACACCTTC
>TRBV6-2/TRBV6-3|TRBJ1-5|.|.
CASSYGGGNQPQHF
TGTGCCAGCAGTTATGGAGGAGGAAATCAGCCCCAGCATTTT
>TRBV15|TRBJ1-5|TRBD1|.
CATSTRRGQTSNQPQHF
TGTGCCACCAGCACCCGCCGGGGACAGACTAGCAATCAGCCCCAGCATTTT
>TRBV5-4|TRBJ2-3|.|few
CASSSGGRDTQYF
TGTGCCAGCAGCTCCGGGGGGCGGGATACGCAGTATTTT
>TRBV7-9|TRBJ1-6|TRBD1|.
CASSLRQGRNSPLHF
TGTGCCAGCAGTCTCCGACAGGGGCGTAATTCACCCCTCCACTTT
>TRBV29-1|TRBJ1-5|.|.
CSAVTAGQPQHF
TGCAGCGCCGTGACAGCGGGTCAGCCCCAGCATTTT
>TRBV7-6|TRBJ2-7|TRBD2|.
CASSLLGLASYEQYF
TGTGCCAGCAGCTTATTGGGACTAGCGTCCTACGAGCAGTACTTC
>TRBV5-4|TRBJ1-5|.|.
CASSLGPDQPQHF
TGTGCCAGCAGCTTGGGCCCGGATCAGCCCCAGCATTTT
>TRBV6-5|TRBJ2-7|.|.
CASSYTEREQYF
TGTGCCAGCAGTTACACAGAACGAGAGCAGTACTTC
>TRBV19|TRBJ1-4|.|.
CASRGQATNEKLFF
TGTGCCAGTAGAGGACAAGCAACTAATGAAAAACTGTTTTTT
>TRBV18|TRBJ2-3|TRBD2|.
CASSPSGVTDTQYF
TGTGCCAGCTCACCTAGCGGGGTCACAGATACGCAGTATTTT
>TRBV5-1|TRBJ2-3|.|.
CASSLSGSTDTQYF
TGCGCCAGCAGCTTATCGGGTAGCACAGATACGCAGTATTTT
>TRBV28|TRBJ2-3|.|.
CASSSGLPGDTQYF
TGTGCCAGCAGCTCCGGACTACCTGGAGATACGCAGTATTTT
>TRBV23-1|TRBJ1-5|TRBD1|.
CASSQSGAGQGAVGNQPQHF
TGCGCCAGCAGTCAATCAGGAGCAGGACAGGGGGCGGTAGGCAATCAGCCCCAGCATTTT
>TRBV24-1|TRBJ2-1|TRBD2|.
CATSDLPHLAGGGYNEQFF
TGTGCCACCAGTGATTTGCCACATTTAGCGGGAGGTGGGTACAATGAGCAGTTCTTC
>TRBV28|TRBJ1-6|.|.
CASSLAGINSPLHF
TGTGCCAGCAGTTTAGCGGGGATTAATTCACCCCTCCACTTT
>TRBV4-2|TRBJ2-1|.|few
CASSQSSGHGEFF
TGTGCCAGCAGCCAATCCTCAGGGCACGGAGAGTTCTTC
>TRBV5-1|TRBJ2-3|TRBD1|.
CASSFRQGPTDTQYF
TGCGCCAGCAGCTTCCGACAGGGCCCCACAGATACGCAGTATTTT
>TRBV27|TRBJ2-7|.|.
CASSFRGPSSYEQYF
TGTGCCAGCAGTTTCAGGGGCCCCAGCTCCTACGAGCAGTACTTC
>TRBV19|TRBJ1-5|TRBD1|.
CATTDRGGNQPQHF
TGTGCCACCACGGACAGGGGGGGCAATCAGCCCCAGCATTTT
>TRBV7-3|TRBJ2-1|.|.
CASSLSPSSYNEQFF
TGTGCCAGCAGCTTATCGCCGAGCTCCTACAATGAGCAGTTCTTC
>TRBV28|TRBJ2-5|.|.
CASSGRETQYF
TGTGCCAGCAGTGGGAGGGAGACCCAGTACTTC
>TRBV27|TRBJ2-5|.|.
CASSFNEGRETQYF
TGTGCCAGCAGTTTTAATGAGGGGAGGGAGACCCAGTACTTC
>TRBV5-4|TRBJ1-1|.|.
CASSPDRMNTEAFF
TGTGCCAGCAGCCCGGACAGAATGAACACTGAAGCTTTCTTT
>TRBV18|TRBJ2-5|.|.
CASSPQGPGNGETQYF
TGTGCCAGCTCACCCCAGGGGCCAGGGAACGGTGAGACCCAGTACTTC
>TRBV29-1|TRBJ1-2|.|.
CSVVPPNYSGYTF
TGCAGCGTTGTGCCCCCCAATTACAGCGGCTACACCTTC
>TRBV14|TRBJ1-1|.|.
CASSQETIRNTEAFF
TGTGCCAGCAGCCAAGAAACTATCAGGAACACTGAAGCTTTCTTT
>TRBV7-2|TRBJ2-5|.|.
CASSLSGGETQYF
TGTGCCAGCAGCTTAAGTGGAGGGGAGACCCAGTACTTC